These T cell receptor beta chains were read from a single sample in a study of T-cell reconstitution after alpha-beta-depleted transplantation in children. TCRdb re-called the PCR reads through MiXCR, storing one row per CDR3 protein. The repertoire includes about 610,000 distinct CDR3 sequences, roughly a tenth of them detected once, and about 4% sits in the top ten. The sample in question was PBMCs from the stem cell graft donor, obtained from the stem cell graft. All receptors derive from a human donor who donated a stem cell graft to a child with acute myeloid leukemia. Each CDR3 is given with its conserved first and last residue. A D gene is named only where the DNA matches it firmly. Rows may omit the clone size; those that give it use once, few, many or a size class.

CDR3 protein: CASSLQGGYGTGELFF
CDR3 DNA: TGTGCCAGCAGCCTCCAAGGGGGCTATGGCACCGGGGAGCTGTTTTTT
V gene: TRBV11-2
clone size: many
J gene: TRBJ2-2
D gene: TRBD1

CDR3 protein: CASSLQITGELFF
CDR3 DNA: TGTGCCAGCAGTTTACAGATCACCGGGGAGCTGTTTTTT
V gene: TRBV12-3/TRBV12-4
clone size: few
J gene: TRBJ2-2
D gene: .

CDR3 protein: CAIKDSGSGNTIYF
CDR3 DNA: TGTGCCATCAAGGACAGCGGCTCTGGAAACACCATATATTTT
V gene: TRBV10-3
clone size: many
J gene: TRBJ1-3
D gene: .

CDR3 protein: CASSLDGRADTQYF
CDR3 DNA: TGTGCCAGCAGTTTAGACGGGCGGGCAGATACGCAGTATTTT
V gene: TRBV12-3/TRBV12-4
clone size: few
J gene: TRBJ2-3
D gene: .

CDR3 protein: CASIFGRNTEAFF
CDR3 DNA: TGTGCCAGCATCTTCGGTAGGAACACTGAAGCTTTCTTT
V gene: TRBV12-3/TRBV12-4
clone size: few
J gene: TRBJ1-1
D gene: .

CDR3 protein: CATSRGRGPPYNEQFF
CDR3 DNA: TGTGCCACCAGCCGGGGGCGGGGGCCACCTTACAATGAGCAGTTCTTC
V gene: TRBV15
clone size: many
J gene: TRBJ2-1
D gene: .

CDR3 protein: CASSPDRDQDTQYF
CDR3 DNA: TGTGCCAGCAGCCCGGACAGGGACCAAGATACGCAGTATTTT
V gene: TRBV11-1
clone size: .
J gene: TRBJ2-3
D gene: TRBD1

CDR3 protein: CATSRELGAGGQETQYF
CDR3 DNA: TGTGCCACCAGCAGAGAGTTGGGAGCGGGAGGGCAGGAGACCCAGTACTTC
V gene: TRBV15
clone size: .
J gene: TRBJ2-5
D gene: TRBD2

CDR3 protein: CAWSVTRTEAFF
CDR3 DNA: TGTGCCTGGAGCGTAACGAGAACTGAAGCTTTCTTT
V gene: TRBV30
clone size: .
J gene: TRBJ1-1
D gene: .

CDR3 protein: CAISESGILRAQYF
CDR3 DNA: TGTGCCATCAGTGAATCAGGGATTTTACGAGCGCAGTACTTC
V gene: TRBV10-3
clone size: many
J gene: TRBJ2-7
D gene: .

CDR3 protein: CAISETDPRGPHSYEQYF
CDR3 DNA: TGTGCCATCAGTGAGACAGACCCAAGGGGCCCCCACTCCTACGAGCAGTACTTC
V gene: TRBV10-3
clone size: many
J gene: TRBJ2-7
D gene: .

CDR3 protein: CASPLIRREGSVNFEQFF
CDR3 DNA: TGTGCCAGCCCTCTAATAAGGCGGGAGGGCAGTGTAAATTTCGAGCAGTTCTTC
V gene: TRBV28
clone size: many
J gene: TRBJ2-1
D gene: TRBD2

CDR3 protein: CSVSSSGSVTGELFF
CDR3 DNA: TGCAGCGTTTCGTCTAGCGGGAGCGTCACCGGGGAGCTGTTTTTT
V gene: TRBV29-1
clone size: few
J gene: TRBJ2-2
D gene: TRBD2

CDR3 protein: CASSSRQGLSNQPQHF
CDR3 DNA: TGTGCCAGCAGTTCCCGACAGGGCCTTAGCAATCAGCCCCAGCATTTT
V gene: TRBV28
clone size: .
J gene: TRBJ1-5
D gene: TRBD1

CDR3 protein: CASSHDRNEQFF
CDR3 DNA: TGTGCCAGCAGCCACGACCGTAATGAGCAGTTCTTC
V gene: TRBV27
clone size: few
J gene: TRBJ2-1
D gene: .

CDR3 protein: CASSLETVGNSPLHF
CDR3 DNA: TGCGCCAGCAGCTTGGAAACGGTTGGGAATTCACCCCTCCACTTT
V gene: TRBV5-1
clone size: many
J gene: TRBJ1-6
D gene: .

CDR3 protein: CASSLNRDSNTEAFF
CDR3 DNA: TGCGCCAGCAGCCTAAACCGGGACAGCAACACTGAAGCTTTCTTT
V gene: TRBV5-1
clone size: few
J gene: TRBJ1-1
D gene: TRBD1

CDR3 protein: CARTTGIAGDNEQFF
CDR3 DNA: TGTGCCAGAACAACGGGGATAGCGGGAGATAATGAGCAGTTCTTC
V gene: TRBV18
clone size: .
J gene: TRBJ2-1
D gene: TRBD2

CDR3 protein: CASRDLAGTDTQYF
CDR3 DNA: TGTGCCAGCAGGGACCTAGCGGGAACAGATACGCAGTATTTT
V gene: TRBV6-2/TRBV6-3
clone size: many
J gene: TRBJ2-3
D gene: TRBD2

CDR3 protein: CSVDLLVGAYNEQFF
CDR3 DNA: TGCAGCGTTGACCTCCTAGTGGGAGCCTACAATGAGCAGTTCTTC
V gene: TRBV29-1
clone size: many
J gene: TRBJ2-1
D gene: .

CDR3 protein: CASKEGGHPEFDEQYF
CDR3 DNA: TGTGCCAGCAAGGAGGGGGGCCATCCTGAATTCGACGAGCAGTACTTC
V gene: TRBV11-1
clone size: .
J gene: TRBJ2-7
D gene: .

CDR3 protein: CSAKTPGETQYF
CDR3 DNA: TGCAGTGCTAAGACTCCGGGGGAGACCCAGTACTTC
V gene: TRBV20-1
clone size: .
J gene: TRBJ2-5
D gene: .

CDR3 protein: CSASPGLIPGNEQFF
CDR3 DNA: TGCAGTGCTTCGCCGGGACTGATTCCCGGCAATGAGCAGTTCTTC
V gene: TRBV20-1
clone size: many
J gene: TRBJ2-1
D gene: .

CDR3 protein: CSAEEDWGGYTF
CDR3 DNA: TGCAGTGCCGAGGAAGATTGGGGGGGCTACACCTTC
V gene: TRBV20-1
clone size: .
J gene: TRBJ1-2
D gene: .

CDR3 protein: CASRETGIKDNEQFF
CDR3 DNA: TGTGCCAGCAGAGAGACAGGGATTAAGGACAATGAGCAGTTCTTC
V gene: TRBV27
clone size: few
J gene: TRBJ2-1
D gene: TRBD1

CDR3 protein: CASSEGTSGFSYEQYF
CDR3 DNA: TGTGCCAGCAGCGAGGGGACTAGCGGATTCTCCTACGAGCAGTACTTC
V gene: TRBV9
clone size: .
J gene: TRBJ2-7
D gene: TRBD2

CDR3 protein: CASSLEGYRLDEKLFF
CDR3 DNA: TGTGCCAGCAGCTTAGAGGGCTACCGTTTGGATGAAAAACTGTTTTTT
V gene: TRBV7-6
clone size: few
J gene: TRBJ1-4
D gene: .

CDR3 protein: CASNRGDEKLFF
CDR3 DNA: TGTGCCAGCAACCGGGGCGATGAAAAACTGTTTTTT
V gene: TRBV27
clone size: few
J gene: TRBJ1-4
D gene: .

CDR3 protein: CASSYGQGARNSPLHF
CDR3 DNA: TGTGCCAGCAGTTACGGGCAGGGGGCGAGAAATTCACCCCTCCACTTT
V gene: TRBV6-5
clone size: many
J gene: TRBJ1-6
D gene: TRBD1

CDR3 protein: CAISGTRFNQPQHF
CDR3 DNA: TGTGCCATCAGTGGGACAAGGTTCAATCAGCCCCAGCATTTT
V gene: TRBV10-3
clone size: once
J gene: TRBJ1-5
D gene: .

CDR3 protein: CSVERPGSSNSYGYTF
CDR3 DNA: TGCAGCGTTGAACGACCAGGCAGTTCTAACAGCTATGGCTACACCTTC
V gene: TRBV29-1
clone size: few
J gene: TRBJ1-2
D gene: .

CDR3 protein: CSAAKSVSGYEQYF
CDR3 DNA: TGCAGTGCCGCGAAGTCGGTCTCTGGATACGAGCAGTACTTC
V gene: TRBV20-1
clone size: .
J gene: TRBJ2-7
D gene: .

CDR3 protein: CATLDREANSNQPQHF
CDR3 DNA: TGTGCCACTTTGGACAGGGAGGCTAATAGCAATCAGCCCCAGCATTTT
V gene: TRBV24-1
clone size: .
J gene: TRBJ1-5
D gene: TRBD1

CDR3 protein: CASSLLTGYEQYF
CDR3 DNA: TGTGCCAGCAGCTTGTTAACAGGCTACGAGCAGTACTTC
V gene: TRBV5-6
clone size: few
J gene: TRBJ2-7
D gene: .

CDR3 protein: CASSFRIGTGRNQPQHF
CDR3 DNA: TGTGCCAGCAGCTTCCGGATTGGGACAGGGCGCAATCAGCCCCAGCATTTT
V gene: TRBV5-6
clone size: few
J gene: TRBJ1-5
D gene: TRBD1

CDR3 protein: CASSVGQASYEQYF
CDR3 DNA: TGTGCCAGCAGCGTGGGGCAGGCCTCCTACGAGCAGTACTTC
V gene: TRBV9
clone size: .
J gene: TRBJ2-7
D gene: .

CDR3 protein: CATSQSGQNTGELFF
CDR3 DNA: TGTGCCACCTCTCAATCGGGACAGAACACCGGGGAGCTGTTTTTT
V gene: TRBV15
clone size: few
J gene: TRBJ2-2
D gene: .

CDR3 protein: CASSQDPPLAEPYNEQFF
CDR3 DNA: TGCGCCAGCAGCCAAGATCCCCCACTGGCGGAACCCTACAATGAGCAGTTCTTC
V gene: TRBV4-3
clone size: few
J gene: TRBJ2-1
D gene: .

CDR3 protein: CASSQGVTGDSYNEQFF
CDR3 DNA: TGTGCCAGCAGCCAAGGTGTGACAGGGGACAGCTACAATGAGCAGTTCTTC
V gene: TRBV3-1
clone size: .
J gene: TRBJ2-1
D gene: TRBD1

CDR3 protein: CASSLEISGISEQYF
CDR3 DNA: TGTGCCAGCAGCTTAGAGATTAGCGGGATCTCCGAGCAGTACTTC
V gene: TRBV7-2
clone size: many
J gene: TRBJ2-7
D gene: TRBD2

CDR3 protein: CASSWGTGPEAEAFF
CDR3 DNA: TGTGCCAGCAGCTGGGGGACCGGGCCCGAGGCTGAAGCTTTCTTT
V gene: TRBV11-2
clone size: few
J gene: TRBJ1-1
D gene: .

CDR3 protein: CASSQESSVIAAFF
CDR3 DNA: TGTGCCAGCAGCCAAGAGAGCAGCGTGATCGCCGCTTTCTTT
V gene: TRBV3-1
clone size: .
J gene: TRBJ1-1
D gene: .

CDR3 protein: CSASPASTGSNEQYF
CDR3 DNA: TGCAGTGCTAGTCCCGCCTCGACAGGGTCAAACGAGCAGTACTTC
V gene: TRBV20-1
clone size: few
J gene: TRBJ2-7
D gene: TRBD1

CDR3 protein: CASTTTFGAKNIQYF
CDR3 DNA: TGTGCCAGCACGACAACATTCGGAGCCAAAAACATTCAGTACTTC
V gene: TRBV12-3/TRBV12-4
clone size: many
J gene: TRBJ2-4
D gene: .

CDR3 protein: CSVEDSTGKLFF
CDR3 DNA: TGCAGCGTTGAAGATTCCACCGGAAAACTGTTTTTT
V gene: TRBV29-1
clone size: .
J gene: TRBJ1-4
D gene: .

CDR3 protein: CASSLATARMNTEAFF
CDR3 DNA: TGCGCCAGCAGCTTGGCGACAGCCAGGATGAACACTGAAGCTTTCTTT
V gene: TRBV5-1
clone size: many
J gene: TRBJ1-1
D gene: .

CDR3 protein: CASSYGNRLYEQYF
CDR3 DNA: TGTGCCAGCAGTTACGGGAACCGACTATACGAGCAGTACTTC
V gene: TRBV6-5
clone size: .
J gene: TRBJ2-7
D gene: .

CDR3 protein: CASRLAGVKETQYF
CDR3 DNA: TGTGCCAGCAGACTAGCGGGAGTGAAAGAGACCCAGTACTTC
V gene: TRBV6-2/TRBV6-3
clone size: .
J gene: TRBJ2-5
D gene: TRBD2

CDR3 protein: CAWSRTENTEAFF
CDR3 DNA: TGTGCCTGGAGTCGCACAGAAAACACTGAAGCTTTCTTT
V gene: TRBV30
clone size: few
J gene: TRBJ1-1
D gene: .

CDR3 protein: CASSGSGYNEQFF
CDR3 DNA: TGTGCCAGCTCGGGTAGCGGCTACAATGAGCAGTTCTTC
V gene: TRBV9
clone size: many
J gene: TRBJ2-1
D gene: .

CDR3 protein: CSAPTRGVGETQYF
CDR3 DNA: TGCAGTGCCCCGACCCGTGGTGTAGGAGAGACCCAGTACTTC
V gene: TRBV20-1
clone size: few
J gene: TRBJ2-5
D gene: .

CDR3 protein: CASSEQRLAGYNEQFF
CDR3 DNA: TGTGCCAGCAGCGAACAGAGGCTAGCGGGTTACAATGAGCAGTTCTTC
V gene: TRBV5-4
clone size: many
J gene: TRBJ2-1
D gene: TRBD2

CDR3 protein: CASSLVTRGLFF
CDR3 DNA: TGTGCCAGCAGCTTAGTTACCCGGGGGCTGTTTTTT
V gene: TRBV7-2
clone size: many
J gene: TRBJ2-2
D gene: .

CDR3 protein: CSASRQTPEAFF
CDR3 DNA: TGCAGTGCTAGTCGGCAGACTCCTGAAGCTTTCTTT
V gene: TRBV20-1
clone size: few
J gene: TRBJ1-1
D gene: .

CDR3 protein: CASSLRGGSAYNEQFF
CDR3 DNA: TGTGCCAGCAGCTTAAGAGGGGGATCGGCTTACAATGAGCAGTTCTTC
V gene: TRBV7-3
clone size: .
J gene: TRBJ2-1
D gene: .

CDR3 protein: CASSSRGNIQYF
CDR3 DNA: TGTGCCAGCAGCTCGAGGGGAAACATTCAGTACTTC
V gene: TRBV3-1
clone size: many
J gene: TRBJ2-4
D gene: .

CDR3 protein: CSAGGMDSYFDEQFF
CDR3 DNA: TGCAGTGCTGGGGGAATGGACAGTTACTTCGATGAGCAGTTCTTC
V gene: TRBV20-1
clone size: few
J gene: TRBJ2-1
D gene: .

CDR3 protein: CATSDTRRNTGELFF
CDR3 DNA: TGTGCCACCAGTGATACCAGACGGAACACCGGGGAGCTGTTTTTT
V gene: TRBV24-1
clone size: many
J gene: TRBJ2-2
D gene: .

CDR3 protein: CASRPGGPEAFF
CDR3 DNA: TGTGCCAGCAGGCCCGGCGGCCCTGAAGCTTTCTTT
V gene: TRBV2
clone size: few
J gene: TRBJ1-1
D gene: .

CDR3 protein: CASTERAPRIYTGELFF
CDR3 DNA: TGTGCCAGCACGGAACGCGCCCCTAGGATTTACACCGGGGAGCTGTTTTTT
V gene: TRBV6-2/TRBV6-3
clone size: .
J gene: TRBJ2-2
D gene: .